This T cell receptor (beta chain) is from a study of cytomegalovirus exposure and HLA in healthy donors. Background on the study: From HLA-typed donors, an early data release held 70 million to 100 million unique TCRs.

Remarks on this clone: Its antigen remains unidentified.

It was with 60 Vbeta and 13 Jbeta primers that the PCR ran. Only in-frame clones appear in the TCRdb table, and some are missing; sequencing was by immunoSEQ multiplex PCR. The sample holds 130,000 to 150,000 clones, over 75% seen once. Study observations and caveats: An ancestry cluster, one associated with Asian ancestry, reportedly showed fewer N-insertions than the approximately 670-donor mean in a later analysis. Data from an earlier analysis indicated that most TCR beta V segments were productive either about 87% or about 30% of the time. Later genetic work tied a missense DCLRE1C variant to beta-chain V and J trimming.

From germline, CDR1 is MNHEY and CDR2 SVGAGI. The CDR3 sequence is 15 residues long. V dropped 4 bases and J dropped 2; count of bases not matched to a gene: 5. Source material: PBMCs. The chain combines TRBV6-5 with TRBJ1-3; TRBD1 matches at 7 bases. This TCR was recovered from a woman in her 30s in good health and CMV-seronegative. CDR3 loop: CASSSARGTGNTIYF. CDR3 DNA sequence: TGTGCCAGCAGTTCGGCCAGGGGGACTGGAAACACCATATATTTT.